This T cell receptor (beta chain) comes out of a study of shared clonotypes between healthy human individuals. Study background: Each donor's CD4 naive and CD4 memory cells filled three plates apiece, CD8 naive two, and CD8 memory one.

Some clones are missing from TCRdb's copy, which holds only in-frame ones; the method was immunoSEQ multiplex PCR. Seen here are more than 1,200,000 clones, about 98.5% observed once, and the top ten hold under 0.45%. Splitting of CD4+ cells produced CD45RA+ naive and CD45RA-negative memory subsets. Trimming took 0 bases from V and 10 from J, leaving 7 bases between them. From germline, CDR1 is SEHNR and CDR2 FQNEAQ (reference sequence). The CDR3 loop spans 12 amino acids. The specimen was naive CD4+ T cells sorted from blood. Subset in this sample: CD45RA+ positively selected. The sequence was obtained from a young man in good health. The chain has TRBV7-9 and TRBJ1-5; D uncertain. The CDR3 nucleotides are TGTGCCAGCAGCTTAGCATCAGAACCCCAGCATTTT. This encodes CASSLASEPQHF.